Each of the 15 T cell receptor beta chains below was sequenced from the same sample in a study of cytomegalovirus exposure and HLA in healthy donors. 13 Jbeta primers and 60 Vbeta primers were used for the PCR. Using immunoSEQ multiplex PCR, the repertoire was profiled, and TCRdb retains in-frame clones only, with some absent. The sample holds 120,000 to 150,000 clones, around 86% seen once. The material sequenced was PBMCs. These receptor sequences come from a woman between 25 and 40 years old in good health and CMV-seronegative.

The chain recombines TRBV2 with TRBJ1-1; the D is unclear. Trimming removed 8 bases at V and 0 bases at J, with 10 bases between. The CDR3 runs to 13 residues. Germline CDR1 SNHLY, CDR2 FYNNEI. For the CDR3, the DNA is TGTGCCAGCTCCTCGGTAATGAACACTGAAGCTTTCTTT. As protein: CASSSVMNTEAFF.

CDR3 region: CASSIDTPGVGYTF. CDR3 DNA: TGTGCCAGTAGTATAGACACTCCAGGTGTCGGCTACACCTTC. J is TRBJ1-2 and V is TRBV19; D call uncertain. Trimming took 0 bases from V and 8 from J, leaving 13 bases between them. This CDR3 has 14 amino acids. CDR1 is LNHDA, CDR2 SQIVND, per germline (reference sequence).

This chain connects TRBV9 to TRBJ2-1, with 8 bases fitting TRBD1. Losses at the gene ends were 4 bases for V and 9 bases for J; bases not matched to a gene: 6. The CDR3 covers 13 residues. The germline V gene encodes CDR1 SGDLS and CDR2 YYNGEE. The CDR3 bases are TGTGCCAGCAGCACGACAGGGGCAACTGAGCAGTTCTTC. Translated, it gives CASSTTGATEQFF.

This chain links TRBV10-3 with TRBJ1-2; 8 bases map to TRBD1. Germline lookup yields CDR1 ENHRY and CDR2 SYGVKD. Losses at the gene ends were 7 bases for V and 6 bases for J; bases not matched to a gene: 10. The CDR3 loop spans 14 amino acids. The CDR3 protein is CAINPGQAMNGYTF. CDR3 nucleotide sequence: TGTGCCATCAATCCGGGACAGGCAATGAATGGCTACACCTTC.

This clone was seen more than once but under ten times. The V gene is TRBV4-1, the J gene TRBJ2-7, with D possibly TRBD1 on 6 matching bases. V was trimmed by 5 bases and J by 5 bases, leaving 19 bases between them. CDR3 length equals 15 residues. Germline assignment: CDR1 MGHRA and CDR2 YSYEKL. The CDR3 DNA is TGCGCCAGCAGCTGGATGGGGACACCCCGGGACGAGCAGTACTTC. Translated: CASSWMGTPRDEQYF.

To note about this clone: This CDR3 is also generated by other DNA sequences in the sample. The genes are TRBV19 and TRBJ1-6, with D perhaps TRBD1 (5 bases). The length of the CDR3 is 16 residues. The ends were cut back, 5 bases at V and 6 bases at J, with 17 bases in the middle. Germline V gives CDR1 LNHDA, CDR2 SQIVND (reference sequence). The CDR3 spells CASSPQGGRVNSPLHF. In DNA form, the CDR3 reads TGTGCCAGTAGTCCTCAGGGAGGGAGAGTTAATTCACCCCTCCACTTT.

This clone showed up just a few times. The chain links TRBV6-5 to TRBJ1-5; TRBD1 agrees at 9 bases. Per germline, CDR1 MNHEY and CDR2 SVGAGI. The V segment lost 6 bases and the J segment 7 bases; nucleotides outside the gene matches: 7. The length of the CDR3 is 14 residues. The chain's CDR3 is CASSRTGGSQPQHF. The DNA of the CDR3 is TGTGCCAGCAGCCGTACAGGGGGCAGCCAGCCCCAGCATTTT.

This clone was picked up one time. The rearrangement joins TRBV7-6 to TRBJ1-2; D possibly corresponds to TRBD1 (5 bases). The V end was cut by 3 bases, the J end by 8 bases, with 13 bases between. Germline CDR1 reads SGHVS; CDR2 reads FNYEAQ. This CDR3 has 13 amino acids. The CDR3 is CASSFFGGYGYTF. In DNA, the CDR3 is TGTGCCAGCAGCTTTTTCGGGGGGTACGGCTACACCTTC.

The J gene is TRBJ2-1, the V gene TRBV11-2; D gene ambiguous. Germline loops: CDR1 SGHAT, CDR2 FQNNGV. CDR3 length equals 16 residues. Trimming took off 5 bases at V and 0 bases at J, with 14 bases between the two ends. CDR3 coding DNA: TGTGCCAGCAGCCTCAGCGTAGTCTCCTCCTACAATGAGCAGTTCTTC. Translated: CASSLSVVSSYNEQFF.

The gene calls are TRBV19 and TRBJ1-1, with 8 bases lining up with TRBD1. This CDR3 comprises 16 residues. With V trimmed by 4 bases and J by 0 bases, 7 bases remained unmatched. Germline lookup yields CDR1 LNHDA and CDR2 SQIVND (reference sequence). The CDR3 sequence is CASSRRTGSMNTEAFF. Here the CDR3 DNA reads TGTGCCAGTAGTAGAAGGACAGGGAGCATGAACACTGAAGCTTTCTTT.

The genes are TRBV18 and TRBJ1-5; D perhaps matches TRBD1 (5 bases). Deletions cut 6 bases from V and 2 bases from J, with 14 bases between. Germline lookup yields CDR1 KGHSH and CDR2 LQKENI. This CDR3 comprises 15 residues. Written as DNA, the CDR3 is TGTGCCAGCTCGCTCCAGGGCTCAGGCAATCAGCCCCAGCATTTT. This translates into CASSLQGSGNQPQHF. The full variable domain, completed using reference TRBV18 and TRBJ1-5, is NAGVMQNPRHLVRRRGQEARLRCSPMKGHSHVYWYRQLPEEGLKFMVYLQKENIIDESGMPKERFSAEFPKEGPSILRIQQVVRGDSAAYFCASSLQGSGNQPQHFGDGTRLSIL.

The chain is built from TRBV4-1 and TRBJ2-5; D perhaps matches TRBD1 (5 bases). The ends were cut back, 5 bases at V and 5 bases at J, with 12 bases in the middle. Germline CDR1 and CDR2: MGHRA and YSYEKL. The CDR3 is 13 amino acids. The CDR3 loop is CASSWTMRETQYF. The CDR3 region has the DNA TGCGCCAGCAGCTGGACAATGCGGGAGACCCAGTACTTC.

This rearrangement joins TRBV9 to TRBJ2-3, with TRBD1 matching over 7 bases. Trimming at V came to 0 bases and at J to 3 bases, leaving 13 bases not matched to a gene. CDR1 and CDR2 (germline): SGDLS, YYNGEE. The CDR3 is made up of 18 amino acids. In DNA, the CDR3 is TGTGCCAGCAGCGTAGCCGAAGGGGGCACCCCTTGGACAGATACGCAGTATTTT. It yields the protein CASSVAEGGTPWTDTQYF.

This chain connects TRBV30 to TRBJ1-4; 10 bases map to TRBD1. The V gene end was trimmed by 2 bases and the J gene end by 7 bases; junction bases not matched to a gene: 7. CDR1 is GTSNPN and CDR2 is SVGIG in the germline V gene (reference sequence). The CDR3 contains 15 residues. In DNA form, the CDR3 reads TGTGCCTGGAGTAAAGCCGGGACAGGGGCTGAAAAACTGTTTTTT. It codes for CAWSKAGTGAEKLFF.

This clone has only one observation. The chain carries TRBV6-5 and TRBJ1-1; 11 nucleotides line up with TRBD1. The CDR3 has 14 amino acids. Germline CDR1 reads MNHEY; CDR2 reads SVGAGI. Trimming cost V 6 bases and J 3 bases; bases outside gene matches: 3. CDR3 sequence: CASRGGQGDTEAFF. The CDR3 nucleotides read TGTGCCAGCAGAGGGGGACAGGGGGACACTGAAGCTTTCTTT.